These T cell receptor beta chains were read from a single sample in a study of T cells after yellow fever vaccination. TCRdb used MiXCR to reprocess the 5' RACE reads, holding one entry per CDR3 protein. The data contain 450,000 to 600,000 distinct CDR3 sequences, 13% of them singletons. Material: PBMCs, obtained on the day of the yellow fever booster vaccination. The receptors were sampled from a man aged 30 to 45 who received the YFV17D yellow fever vaccine. The CDR3 runs from the conserved cysteine through the conserved F or W. The D gene is left open where the match is weak. Clone size is not always given. Where it is, it says once, few, many or a class for expanded clones.

j_call clone_size cdr3_length v_call d_call cdr3_nt cdr3_aa
TRBJ2-2 NA 17 TRBV10-3 TRBD2 TGTGCCATCAGCGCCCAACCCGGGACTAGCTTTACCGGGGAGCTGTTTTTT CAISAQPGTSFTGELFF
TRBJ2-5 NA 14 TRBV6-5 NA TGTGCCAGCAGTTACGAGACCGGTAGGGAGACCCAGTACTTC CASSYETGRETQYF
TRBJ2-3 NA 15 TRBV6-1 NA TGTGCCAGCAGGGGACTTGGCGGAGGGGTAGATACGCAGTATTTT CASRGLGGGVDTQYF
TRBJ1-1 NA 12 TRBV7-2 NA TGTGCCACCAAGGACCCGAACACTGAAGCTTTCTTT CATKDPNTEAFF
TRBJ2-1 few 16 TRBV20-1 TRBD2 TGCAGTGCTAGAGGATTTGGCGGGAGTGTATACAATGAGCAGTTCTTC CSARGFGGSVYNEQFF
TRBJ1-3 NA 20 TRBV5-4 NA TGTGCCAGCAGCTTCCTGGAGACTGGGACTGCGAAATTTTCTGGAAACACCATATATTTT CASSFLETGTAKFSGNTIYF
TRBJ2-5 NA 14 TRBV5-1 NA TGCGCCAGCAGCCAGACAGAGATACAAGAGACCCAGTACTTC CASSQTEIQETQYF
TRBJ2-1 few 11 TRBV10-1 NA TGCGCCAGCAGTGCGGGATGGGAGCAGTTCTTC CASSAGWEQFF
TRBJ2-1 NA 17 TRBV5-8 TRBD2 TGTGCCAGCAGCTTGGCCGGACTAGCGGGGCCCTACAATGAGCAGTTCTTC CASSLAGLAGPYNEQFF
TRBJ2-2 NA 17 TRBV9 NA TGTGCCAGCAGCGTAGCCGGGAGCGGCTCACCAACCGGGGAGCTGTTTTTT CASSVAGSGSPTGELFF
TRBJ1-2 many 14 TRBV5-1 NA TGCGCCAGCAGCTCCGACACAGGGATCTATGGCTACACCTTC CASSSDTGIYGYTF
TRBJ1-6 few 14 TRBV5-1 NA TGCGCCAGCAGCTTGGGCAGTAAAGATTCACCCCTCCACTTT CASSLGSKDSPLHF
TRBJ2-7 few 14 TRBV2 NA TGTGCCAGCAGTGATGTGACAGGCCAATACGAGCAGTACTTC CASSDVTGQYEQYF
TRBJ2-5 few 14 TRBV10-3 NA TGTGCCATCAGTGAGATACAGGGAATGGAGACCCAGTACTTC CAISEIQGMETQYF
TRBJ2-3 NA 15 TRBV30 TRBD2 TGTGCCTGGAGGCTTACTAGCGGGAGAACAGATACGCAGTATTTT CAWRLTSGRTDTQYF
TRBJ2-7 few 16 TRBV7-8 NA TGTGCCAGCAGCTTTCTTGGTGGCACAGCCGCCTACGAGCAGTACTTC CASSFLGGTAAYEQYF